Given below is one T cell receptor (beta chain) in context. What it binds is unknown. The data belong to a study of T cells in Graves' hyperthyroidism and ophthalmopathy. Broader study findings: Blood also carried most thyroid clonotypes expanded above 0.001. With a median lead of approximately 6.4 months before onset, the model predicted ophthalmopathy.

The CDR3 totals 15 residues. V lost 4 bases and J lost 6; bases outside the gene matches: 6. Germline lookup yields CDR1 SEHNR and CDR2 FQNEAQ (reference sequence). From RNA transcripts, TCR beta CDR3 regions were amplified. The TCR CDR3 was amplified in a first-round RT-PCR using the HTBI primer set. TCRdb processed the multiplex PCR reads anew with MiXCR; each CDR3 protein has one entry. The sample shows 600,000 to 700,000 distinct CDR3 sequences, about 45% of them seen only once. The study left out patients who had uncontrolled infection, other autoimmune disease, pregnancy or lactation. The sequenced material came from peripheral blood or thyroid tissue (not recorded which). The rearrangement joins TRBV7-9 to TRBJ2-2; 9 positions agree with TRBD1. This sequence was found in an adult man with Graves' disease, either hyperthyroidism or ophthalmopathy (not recorded which). The DNA of the CDR3 is TGTGCCAGCAGCTCCGGGACAGGGATCTCCGGGGAGCTGTTTTTT. Encoded protein: CASSSGTGISGELFF. Looking up the rest from reference TRBV7-9 and TRBJ2-2 gives the full variable domain: DTGVSQNPRHKITKRGQNVTFRCDPISEHNRLYWYRQTLGQGPEFLTYFQNEAQLEKSRLLSDRFSAERPKGSFSTLEIQRTEQGDSAMYLCASSSGTGISGELFFGEGSRLTVL.